The clone carrying this TCR beta chain was counted at least ten times. This CDR3 is 20 amino acids long. Germline lookup yields CDR1 MNHEY and CDR2 SVGAGI. With 5 bases removed from V and 0 bases from J, the gap between germline ends came to 23 bases. The sample originates from a study of Graves' ophthalmopathy and Graves' hyperthyroidism. RNA transcripts provided the template for amplifying TCR beta CDR3 regions. RT-PCR in the first round used HTBI primers; a second-round multiplex PCR followed. One entry per CDR3 protein, called by TCRdb with MiXCR from the multiplex PCR reads. Of about 210,000 distinct CDR3 sequences listed, over 25% are singletons.

The sequenced material came from peripheral blood. This sequence joins TRBV6-5 and TRBJ2-6, with D tentatively TRBD1 (5 bases). This sequence was found in a man aged 50-60 years with Graves' ophthalmopathy. CDR3 loop: CASSNKQDLTQSSGANVLTF. The CDR3 DNA reads as TGTGCCAGCAGTAACAAACAGGACCTGACGCAGAGCTCTGGGGCCAACGTCCTGACTTTC.